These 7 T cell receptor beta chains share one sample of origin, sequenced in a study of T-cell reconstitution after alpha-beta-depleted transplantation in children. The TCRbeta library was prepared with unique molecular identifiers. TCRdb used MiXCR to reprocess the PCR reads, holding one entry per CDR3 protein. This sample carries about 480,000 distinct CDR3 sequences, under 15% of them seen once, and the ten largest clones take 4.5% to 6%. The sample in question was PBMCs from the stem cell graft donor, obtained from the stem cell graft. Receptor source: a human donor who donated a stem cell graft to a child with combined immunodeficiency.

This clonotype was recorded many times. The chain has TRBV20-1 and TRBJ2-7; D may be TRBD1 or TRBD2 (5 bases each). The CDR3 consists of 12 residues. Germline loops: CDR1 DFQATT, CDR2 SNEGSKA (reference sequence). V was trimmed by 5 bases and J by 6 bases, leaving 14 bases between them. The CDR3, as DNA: TGCAGTGCTGTGGGGACGTTGCGCGAGCAGTACTTC. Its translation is CSAVGTLREQYF.

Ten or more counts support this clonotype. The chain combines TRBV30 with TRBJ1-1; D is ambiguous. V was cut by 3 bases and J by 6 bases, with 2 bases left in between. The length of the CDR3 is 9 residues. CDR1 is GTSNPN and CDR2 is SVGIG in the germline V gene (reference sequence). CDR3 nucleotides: TGTGCCTGGAGCCCTGAAGCTTTCTTT. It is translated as CAWSPEAFF.

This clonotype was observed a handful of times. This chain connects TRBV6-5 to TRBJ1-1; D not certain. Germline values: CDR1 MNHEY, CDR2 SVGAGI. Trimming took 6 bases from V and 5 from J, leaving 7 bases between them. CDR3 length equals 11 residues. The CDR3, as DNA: TGTGCCAGCAGGTTTTATACTGAAGCTTTCTTT. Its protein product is CASRFYTEAFF.

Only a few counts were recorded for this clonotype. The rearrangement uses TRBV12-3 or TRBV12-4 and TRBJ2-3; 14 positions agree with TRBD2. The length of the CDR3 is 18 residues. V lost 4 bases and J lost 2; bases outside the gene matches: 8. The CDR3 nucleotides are TGTGCCAGCAGTTCCACTACGGGACTAGCGGGGGACACAGATACGCAGTATTTT. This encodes CASSSTTGLAGDTDTQYF.

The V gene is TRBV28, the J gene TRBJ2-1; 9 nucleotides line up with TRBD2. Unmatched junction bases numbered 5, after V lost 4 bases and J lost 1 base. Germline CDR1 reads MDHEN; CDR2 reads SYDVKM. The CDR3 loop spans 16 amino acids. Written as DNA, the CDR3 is TGTGCCAGCAGTTCCTGGAGCGGGGGGTCCTACAATGAGCAGTTCTTC. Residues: CASSSWSGGSYNEQFF.

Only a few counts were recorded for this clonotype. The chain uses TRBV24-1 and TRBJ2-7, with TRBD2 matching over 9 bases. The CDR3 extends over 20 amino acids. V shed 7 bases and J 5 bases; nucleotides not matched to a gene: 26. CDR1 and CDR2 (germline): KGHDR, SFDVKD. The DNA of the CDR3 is TGTGCCACCAGACGCCTGGACCTAAGGGGGCGCGGGAGGGCCTTTAACGAGCAGTACTTC. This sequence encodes CATRRLDLRGRGRAFNEQYF.

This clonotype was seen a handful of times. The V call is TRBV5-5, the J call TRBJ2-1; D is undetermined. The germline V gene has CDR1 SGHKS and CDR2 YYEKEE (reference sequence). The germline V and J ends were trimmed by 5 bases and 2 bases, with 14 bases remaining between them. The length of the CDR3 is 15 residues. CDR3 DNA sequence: TGTGCCAGCAGACATCCTAGTGACCCCTACAATGAGCAGTTCTTC. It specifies CASRHPSDPYNEQFF.